These 27 T cell receptor beta chains were sequenced from one sample in a study of cytomegalovirus exposure and HLA in healthy donors. Data came from immunoSEQ multiplex PCR; TCRdb stores just in-frame clones and leaves some out. The sample has approximately 200,000 clones; 88% are singletons. The sample comprised PBMCs. Receptor source: a woman aged 18-29 years in good health and CMV-seronegative.

The chain has TRBV14 and TRBJ1-1; no firm D call. V lost 1 base to trimming and J lost 10 bases, with 13 bases between them. Germline CDR1 and CDR2: SGHDN and FVKESK. The CDR3 is 13 amino acids. The CDR3 sequence is CASSQVKRARAFF. The CDR3 region has the DNA TGTGCCAGCAGCCAAGTGAAGAGGGCGAGAGCTTTCTTT.

The gene calls are TRBV5-1 and TRBJ2-7, with D perhaps TRBD2 (7 bases). The CDR3 covers 16 residues. Per germline, CDR1 SGHRS and CDR2 YFSETQ. Trimming shortened V by 0 bases and J by 2 bases, and 15 bases separated the two germline ends. This CDR3 is CASSLVGGGGTYEQYF. The CDR3 DNA follows: TGCGCCAGCAGCTTGGTAGGGGGGGGAGGGACCTACGAGCAGTACTTC.

The rearrangement uses TRBV19 and TRBJ2-1, with TRBD1 matching over 9 bases. V lost 4 bases to trimming and J lost 7 bases; unmatched junction nucleotides: 5. Germline CDR1 is LNHDA and CDR2 is SQIVND (reference sequence). The length of the CDR3 is 14 residues. This CDR3 reads CASSKGQGLNEQFF. The CDR3 DNA is TGTGCCAGTAGTAAAGGACAGGGGTTGAATGAGCAGTTCTTC.

The V gene is TRBV6-1, the J gene TRBJ1-1; D is undetermined. The CDR3 is 15 residues long. V was pared by 1 base and J by 6 bases, with 15 bases between. CDR1 and CDR2 (germline): MNHNS, SASEGT. The CDR3 region has the DNA TGTGCCAGCAGTGAAGGGGTCGGAGGAGGCCCTGAAGCTTTCTTT. It encodes CASSEGVGGGPEAFF.

V usage is TRBV5-1 and J usage is TRBJ2-7, with 7 bases lining up with TRBD1. Germline values: CDR1 SGHRS, CDR2 YFSETQ. The CDR3 is 13 amino acids. V was pared by 4 bases and J by 4 bases, with 5 bases of the junction left unmatched. The CDR3 nucleotides are TGCGCCAGCAGCGCAGGACAGGAATACGAGCAGTACTTC. Translation gives CASSAGQEYEQYF.

The J gene is TRBJ2-2, the V gene TRBV10-3, with D perhaps TRBD2 (6 bases). This CDR3 has 15 amino acids. The V gene lost 2 bases and the J gene lost 0 bases, with 7 bases spanning the gap. The germline V gene encodes CDR1 ENHRY and CDR2 SYGVKD. The chain's CDR3 is CAISEGGTNTGELFF. The CDR3 DNA sequence: TGTGCCATCAGTGAGGGAGGGACGAACACCGGGGAGCTGTTTTTT.

This chain uses TRBV9 with TRBJ2-2; perhaps TRBD2 as D (6 bases). The V end lost 4 bases, the J end lost 4 bases, and 17 bases lay between the germline ends. Per the germline V gene, CDR1 is SGDLS and CDR2 is YYNGEE. This CDR3 region has 16 residues. CDR3 bases: TGTGCCAGCAGCCCACCGGGGCTAGCGCGCACCGGGGAGCTGTTTTTT. This encodes CASSPPGLARTGELFF.

V gene TRBV19 combines with J gene TRBJ2-1; 8 positions agree with TRBD2. The germline V gene has CDR1 LNHDA and CDR2 SQIVND (reference sequence). CDR3 length: 15 amino acids. The V and J ends lost 4 bases and 2 bases, in that order; junction bases with no gene match: 4. The CDR3 nucleotides are TGTGCCAGTAGTACCGAGCGGGGGCCCTACAATGAGCAGTTCTTC. Its translation is CASSTERGPYNEQFF. The variable domain in full, completed from reference TRBV19 and TRBJ2-1, reads DGGITQSPKYLFRKEGQNVTLSCEQNLNHDAMYWYRQDPGQGLRLIYYSQIVNDFQKGDIAEGYSVSREKKESFPLTVTSAQKNPTAFYLCASSTERGPYNEQFFGPGTRLTVL.

This clone is a singleton in its sample. The chain has TRBV6-1 and TRBJ2-1, with 8 bases identical to TRBD2. The germline V gene encodes CDR1 MNHNS and CDR2 SASEGT. CDR3 length: 13 residues. J lost 7 bases, V lost 4 bases, and 3 bases had no gene match. The CDR3 region has the DNA TGTGCCAGCAGTGTCCAGCGGGGGAATGAGCAGTTCTTC. Amino acid sequence: CASSVQRGNEQFF.

V and J are TRBV6-5 and TRBJ1-1, with a possible D match to TRBD1 (5 bases). Germline V gene data show CDR1 as MNHEY and CDR2 as SVGAGI. V was clipped by 6 bases and J by 1 base, with 12 bases between them. CDR3 length equals 14 residues. CDR3 coding DNA: TGTGCCAGCAGCGCCGGGACTCAGAACACTGAAGCTTTCTTT. It encodes CASSAGTQNTEAFF.

Concerning this clone: One end of the junction does not line up with germline, which may come from a read error. The J gene is TRBJ2-5, the V gene TRBV2, with TRBD2 identical over 7 bases. Germline loops: CDR1 SNHLY, CDR2 FYNNEI. The CDR3 runs 18 residues. The CDR3 loop is CASREVTSRSLYQETQYF. Written as DNA, the CDR3 is TGTGCCAGCAGGGAAGTGACTAGCCGGAGCCTATACCAAGAGACCCAGTACTTC.

The rearrangement links TRBV5-4 to TRBJ2-5; 14 nucleotides agree with TRBD2. The CDR3 extends over 16 amino acids. Trimming at V came to 4 bases and at J to 3 bases, leaving 5 bases not matched to a gene. Germline lookup yields CDR1 SGHNT and CDR2 YYREEE (reference sequence). The CDR3 DNA is TGTGCCAGCAGCGTCGGGACTAGCGGGAGTAAAGAGACCCAGTACTTC. Translation gives CASSVGTSGSKETQYF.

The chain couples TRBV7-2 to TRBJ2-3; D is possibly TRBD2 (6 bases). The CDR3 loop spans 16 amino acids. V dropped 8 bases and J dropped 4 bases, with 22 bases sitting between them. Germline loops: CDR1 SGHTA, CDR2 FQGNSA. CDR3 loop: CASSRWGEVVPDTQYF. Written as DNA, the CDR3 is TGTGCCAGCTCACGGTGGGGGGAGGTCGTCCCAGATACGCAGTATTTT.

CDR3 nucleotide sequence: TGTGCCAGCAGCTTGGGGAGGCGGGTAGCCAGCACAGATACGCAGTATTTT. Residues: CASSLGRRVASTDTQYF. This chain connects TRBV5-6 to TRBJ2-3; perhaps TRBD2 as D (5 bases). CDR1 is SGHDT, CDR2 YYEEEE, per germline. Trimming shortened V by 0 bases and J by 0 bases, and 14 bases separated the two germline ends. The CDR3 is made up of 17 amino acids.

V gene TRBV28 combines with J gene TRBJ2-5; the D gene is possibly TRBD1 (5 bases). Germline loops: CDR1 MDHEN, CDR2 SYDVKM. Trimming took off 3 bases at V and 5 bases at J, with 10 bases between the two ends. The CDR3 covers 13 residues. The CDR3 region has the DNA TGTGCCAGCAGTTTTAAGGGGTTGGAGACCCAGTACTTC. Amino acid sequence: CASSFKGLETQYF.

The chain couples TRBV29-1 to TRBJ1-1; D might be TRBD1 (5 bases). V was clipped by 7 bases and J by 8 bases, with 14 bases between them. This CDR3 contains 11 residues. From germline, CDR1 is SQVTM and CDR2 ANQGSEA. The CDR3 nucleotides read TGCAGCGGAGTCCTTGGGGCCGAAGCTTTCTTT. Its translation: CSGVLGAEAFF.

J is TRBJ1-2 and V is TRBV5-4, with 7 bases fitting TRBD1. The CDR3 spans 12 residues. Germline CDR1 SGHNT, CDR2 YYREEE (reference sequence). The trim removed 0 bases at V and 8 bases at J, leaving 1 base unmatched. CDR3 coding DNA: TGTGCCAGCAGCTTGGCGGACAGGGGCTACACCTTC. Residues: CASSLADRGYTF.

In DNA, the CDR3 is TGCGCCAGCAGCTTGCGGACAGGGGGCTTAGATGGCTACACCTTC. It yields the protein CASSLRTGGLDGYTF. J is TRBJ1-2 and V is TRBV5-1, with 11 bases lining up with TRBD1. The CDR3 runs 15 residues. Trimming took 1 base from V and 6 from J; bases not matched to a gene: 5. Per the germline V gene, CDR1 is SGHRS and CDR2 is YFSETQ. The variable domain in full, completed from reference TRBV5-1 and TRBJ1-2, reads KAGVTQTPRYLIKTRGQQVTLSCSPISGHRSVSWYQQTPGQGLQFLFEYFSETQRNKGNFPGRFSGRQFSNSRSEMNVSTLELGDSALYLCASSLRTGGLDGYTFGSGTRLTVV.

The chain uses TRBV5-1 and TRBJ2-3, with D tentatively TRBD1 (6 bases). This CDR3 has 16 residues. Germline values: CDR1 SGHRS, CDR2 YFSETQ. The V end lost 6 bases, the J end lost 3 bases, and 20 bases lay between the germline ends. This CDR3 is CASTSGYRVGTDTQYF. Here the CDR3 DNA reads TGCGCCAGCACAAGTGGCTACAGGGTGGGTACAGATACGCAGTATTTT.

J is TRBJ1-1 and V is TRBV2, with D perhaps matching TRBD1 (5 bases). Trimming stripped 7 bases from V and 4 bases from J, with 16 bases between. The CDR3 consists of 14 residues. Germline CDR1 and CDR2: SNHLY and FYNNEI. CDR3 nucleotide sequence: TGTGCCAGCATGCAGGGAAGGGTGAGCACTGAAGCTTTCTTT. This gives the protein CASMQGRVSTEAFF.

The chain employs TRBV7-8 and TRBJ2-2; D uncertain. Trimming cost V 5 bases and J 2 bases, with 9 bases left between them. Germline V gives CDR1 SGHVS, CDR2 FQNEAQ. This CDR3 spans 14 amino acids. The CDR3 here is CASSHTANTGELFF. The DNA of the CDR3 is TGTGCCAGCAGCCACACAGCTAACACCGGGGAGCTGTTTTTT.

The V call is TRBV7-3, the J call TRBJ2-7, with a weak D call TRBD2 (6 bases). V gave up 3 bases and J gave up 0 bases, with 6 bases separating them. Germline V gene data show CDR1 as SGHTA and CDR2 as FQGTGA. CDR3 length equals 13 residues. The DNA of the CDR3 is TGTGCCAGCAGCTTTAGCGGCTCCTACGAGCAGTACTTC. Its translation is CASSFSGSYEQYF.

V is TRBV6-5 and J is TRBJ2-1; D perhaps matches TRBD1 (6 bases). Germline lookup yields CDR1 MNHEY and CDR2 SVGAGI. V dropped 4 bases and J dropped 7 bases, with 17 bases sitting between them. This CDR3 contains 15 residues. The CDR3 region is CASSSTNLGQNEQFF. The CDR3 nucleotides are TGTGCCAGCAGTTCTACGAACCTAGGACAGAATGAGCAGTTCTTC.

The chain combines TRBV28 with TRBJ2-7, with D unresolved. The V gene's germline CDR1 is MDHEN and CDR2 SYDVKM. The V end lost 1 base, the J end lost 0 bases, and 7 bases lay between the germline ends. The CDR3 extends over 14 amino acids. CDR3 in DNA: TGTGCCAGCAGTTTATTGTTGAGCTCCTACGAGCAGTACTTC. Its protein product is CASSLLLSSYEQYF. Looking up the rest from reference TRBV28 and TRBJ2-7 gives the full variable domain: DVKVTQSSRYLVKRTGEKVFLECVQDMDHENMFWYRQDPGLGLRLIYFSYDVKMKEKGDIPEGYSVSREKKERFSLILESASTNQTSMYLCASSLLLSSYEQYFGPGTRLTVT.

The chain recombines TRBV4-1 with TRBJ2-7; D perhaps matches TRBD2 (6 bases). Germline V gives CDR1 MGHRA, CDR2 YSYEKL. The V end lost 0 bases, the J end lost 3 bases, and 12 bases lay between the germline ends. CDR3 length: 15 residues. The chain's CDR3 is CASSQEPGVSYEQYF. The CDR3 DNA sequence: TGCGCCAGCAGCCAAGAACCGGGAGTTAGCTACGAGCAGTACTTC.

The CDR3 sequence: CASSSLNVNEQFF. CDR3 DNA sequence: TGTGCCAGCAGTTCCCTAAATGTCAATGAGCAGTTCTTC. V gene TRBV6-6 combines with J gene TRBJ2-1; no clear D. The V end lost 4 bases, the J end lost 6 bases, and 10 bases lay between the germline ends. Germline CDR1 is MNHNY and CDR2 is SVGAGI (reference sequence). There are 13 residues in the CDR3.

The chain has TRBV7-9 and TRBJ2-1; 8 nucleotides line up with TRBD1. CDR1 is SEHNR, CDR2 FQNEAQ, per germline (reference sequence). V lost 5 bases to trimming and J lost 5 bases; unmatched junction nucleotides: 17. The CDR3 length is 18 residues. DNA of the CDR3: TGTGCCAGCAGCCCTACCCCTCTTCTAGGGACAGGACACAATGAGCAGTTCTTC. Its protein product is CASSPTPLLGTGHNEQFF. The whole variable domain, filled in from reference TRBV7-9 and TRBJ2-1, reads DTGVSQNPRHKITKRGQNVTFRCDPISEHNRLYWYRQTLGQGPEFLTYFQNEAQLEKSRLLSDRFSAERPKGSFSTLEIQRTEQGDSAMYLCASSPTPLLGTGHNEQFFGPGTRLTVL.